This T cell receptor (beta chain) was observed in a study of shared clonotypes between healthy human individuals. Study information: Three CD4 naive, three CD4 memory, two CD8 naive and one CD8 memory plate were used per donor.

Turning to this clone: Its antigen is unidentified.

The CDR3 totals 11 residues. V lost 1 base and J lost 11, with 7 bases in between. Germline V gene sequence: CDR1 MNHNS, CDR2 SASEGT. The assay was run at deep level. The data were produced by immunoSEQ multiplex PCR, yet TCRdb's version contains in-frame clones alone and is incomplete. The sample holds some 2,400,000 clones, around 95% seen once. Findings and caveats of the study: Relative to memory subsets, naive subsets generally showed larger estimated richness.

V gene TRBV6-1 combines with J gene TRBJ2-3, with a weak D call TRBD1 (6 bases). The TCR originated in a man in his late teens or twenties in good health. The sequenced sample was naive CD4+ T cells sorted from blood. Subset: CD45RA+ positively selected. The CDR3 nucleotides read TGTGCCAGCAGTGAAGAAGGGGGGCAGTATTTT. Protein product: CASSEEGGQYF.